This T cell receptor (beta chain) appears in the sequencing data of a study of blood T cell repertoires in COVID-19. The length of the CDR3 is 14 residues. CDR1 and CDR2 (germline): SGHTS, YDEGEE. V was clipped by 6 bases and J by 5 bases; unmatched bases: 9. Sequencing was performed with immunoSEQ multiplex PCR; in TCRdb, only in-frame clones are kept and a portion is missing. The sample has fewer than 400,000 clones, more than 85% seen once. Material: PBMCs or T cells enriched from blood (not recorded which). This rearrangement joins TRBV5-8 to TRBJ1-2; 8 nucleotides line up with TRBD1. This receptor was identified in a woman between 25 and 40 years old who had been exposed to COVID-19. This chain's CDR3 is CASTIGQGVYGYTF. Written as DNA, the CDR3 is TGTGCCAGCACCATAGGACAGGGCGTTTATGGCTACACCTTC.